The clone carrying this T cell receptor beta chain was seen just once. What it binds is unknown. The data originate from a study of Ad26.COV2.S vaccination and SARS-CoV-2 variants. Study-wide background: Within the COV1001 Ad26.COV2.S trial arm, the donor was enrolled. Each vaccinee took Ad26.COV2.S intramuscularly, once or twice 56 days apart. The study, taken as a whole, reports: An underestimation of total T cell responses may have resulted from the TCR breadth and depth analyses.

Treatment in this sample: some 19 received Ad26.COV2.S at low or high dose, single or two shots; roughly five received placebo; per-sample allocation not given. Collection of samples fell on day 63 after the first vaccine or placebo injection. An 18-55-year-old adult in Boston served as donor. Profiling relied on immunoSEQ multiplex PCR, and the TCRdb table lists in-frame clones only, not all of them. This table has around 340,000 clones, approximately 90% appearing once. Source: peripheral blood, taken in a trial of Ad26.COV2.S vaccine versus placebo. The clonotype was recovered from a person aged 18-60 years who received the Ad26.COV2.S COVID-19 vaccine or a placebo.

CDR3: CASSLSARGNEQYF. CDR3 DNA: TGTGCCAGCAGCTTATCGGCCAGGGGCAACGAGCAGTACTTC. The V and J genes are TRBV7-9 and TRBJ2-7; D might be TRBD1 (6 bases). The CDR3 runs 14 residues. The germline V and J ends were trimmed by 2 bases and 5 bases, with 13 bases remaining between them. Germline CDR1 and CDR2: SEHNR and FQNEAQ (reference sequence). Full variable domain (outside the CDR3, taken from reference TRBV7-9 and TRBJ2-7): DTGVSQNPRHKITKRGQNVTFRCDPISEHNRLYWYRQTLGQGPEFLTYFQNEAQLEKSRLLSDRFSAERPKGSFSTLEIQRTEQGDSAMYLCASSLSARGNEQYFGPGTRLTVT.